This TCR beta chain was obtained from a study of shared clonotypes between healthy human individuals. Looking at the study overall: The cohort had two women and a few men, ages 18 to 49.

Sequenced by immunoSEQ multiplex PCR; TCRdb stores in-frame clones only, minus some. The sample has some 1 million clones; roughly 80% are singletons. Germline CDR1 reads ENHRY; CDR2 reads SYGVKD. V lost 0 bases, J lost 1 base, and 10 bases lay in between. CDR3 length: 15 amino acids. Input material: memory CD4+ T cells sorted from blood. The subset was: CD45RA-negative fraction. This clonotype was obtained from a man younger than 35 in good health. This chain uses TRBV10-3 with TRBJ2-7, with D possibly TRBD2 on 5 matching bases. The chain's CDR3 is CAISESFGNSYEQYF. The CDR3 DNA follows: TGTGCCATCAGTGAGTCGTTCGGGAATTCCTACGAGCAGTACTTC.